The 29 T cell receptor beta chains in this list originate from one sample, sequenced in a study of blood T cells in healthy people across ages (dated by TCRdb to between 2014 and 2017). The library was produced with 5' RACE. TCRdb shows the sequencer as Illumina HiSeq 2500. A second PCR of roughly 7 to 11 cycles was performed with a sample-barcoded 5' primer and a J-beta primer mix. The public reads were run again by TCRdb, first through fastp at Q25 and then through MiXCR, and only productive beta chains were kept. Each entry is one CDR3 protein sequence, shown with its most common DNA and genes. Within this sample are about 970,000 distinct CDR3 sequences, with roughly 50% of them counted one time only. In total, the top ten clones hold roughly a fifth of the sample. Sequencing was done on a sample of blood. The receptors here all came from a woman aged 55-75 years in good health.

This rearrangement joins TRBV9 to TRBJ1-6; 9 bases agree with TRBD1. The CDR3 consists of 15 residues. Germline lookup yields CDR1 SGDLS and CDR2 YYNGEE. With V trimmed by 3 bases and J by 6 bases, 4 bases remained unmatched. The DNA of the CDR3 is TGTGCCAGCAGCGCCGGACAGGGGATTAATTCACCCCTCCACTTT. The encoded protein is CASSAGQGINSPLHF.

This chain connects TRBV6-6 to TRBJ2-3, with D tentatively TRBD1 or TRBD2 (6 bases each). This CDR3 region has 14 residues. V was clipped by 6 bases and J by 0 bases, with 10 bases between them. Per the germline V gene, CDR1 is MNHNY and CDR2 is SVGAGI (reference sequence). The CDR3 nucleotides are TGTGCCAGCAGGGAGGGGGAGAGCACAGATACGCAGTATTTT. Amino acid sequence: CASREGESTDTQYF.

In its sample, this clonotype was seen a few times. V gene TRBV29-1 combines with J gene TRBJ2-3; 12 bases are shared with TRBD2. Germline CDR1 SQVTM, CDR2 ANQGSEA. The CDR3 is 16 amino acids. J was trimmed by 6 bases and V by 3 bases; bases with no gene match: 10. The CDR3 DNA sequence: TGCAGCGTTGAGGTTCCTAGCGGGAGGGCCGGGGATACGCAGTATTTT. This encodes CSVEVPSGRAGDTQYF.

This chain connects TRBV20-1 to TRBJ2-1; 12 nucleotides line up with TRBD2. Per the germline V gene, CDR1 is DFQATT and CDR2 is SNEGSKA (reference sequence). V gave up 3 bases and J gave up 6 bases; unmatched junction bases: 3. CDR3 length: 14 residues. CDR3 sequence: CSASWTSGTNEQFF. Written as DNA, the CDR3 is TGCAGTGCTAGCTGGACTAGCGGGACCAATGAGCAGTTCTTC.

The chain combines TRBV20-1 with TRBJ2-1; D may be TRBD2 (6 bases). V was trimmed by 4 bases and J by 0 bases, leaving 19 bases between them. Per germline, CDR1 DFQATT and CDR2 SNEGSKA (reference sequence). The CDR3 is made up of 17 amino acids. The chain's CDR3 is CSAKSSGGGSSYNEQFF. CDR3 sequence (DNA): TGCAGTGCTAAGAGTAGCGGTGGAGGTTCCTCCTACAATGAGCAGTTCTTC.

The chain joins TRBV4-1 to TRBJ2-7; 7 nucleotides line up with TRBD1. The V gene's germline CDR1 is MGHRA and CDR2 YSYEKL. CDR3 length equals 15 residues. V shed 4 bases and J 3 bases; nucleotides not matched to a gene: 9. The CDR3 region has the DNA TGCGCCAGCAGCCGGGGGAACAGGGGATACTACGAGCAGTACTTC. Its translation: CASSRGNRGYYEQYF.

V usage is TRBV6-5 and J usage is TRBJ2-1; the D call may be TRBD1 or TRBD2 (5 bases each). The germline V and J ends were trimmed by 6 bases and 8 bases, with 23 bases remaining between them. This CDR3 has 16 amino acids. Germline CDR1 and CDR2: MNHEY and SVGAGI. The CDR3 coding sequence is TGTGCCAGCAGAGGGTCCGGGACCACACGTTTCGATGAGCAGTTCTTC. This codes for CASRGSGTTRFDEQFF.

The table lists this clonotype with a few counts. CDR3 bases: TGTGCCATCAGTGAGTCGAGCGCTGGCGGGAGCTACGAGCAGTACTTC. Protein: CAISESSAGGSYEQYF. The rearrangement uses TRBV10-3 and TRBJ2-7, with TRBD2 matching over 7 bases. This CDR3 spans 16 amino acids. Germline CDR1 is ENHRY and CDR2 is SYGVKD. The V gene end was trimmed by 0 bases and the J gene end by 3 bases; junction bases not matched to a gene: 8.

This CDR3 is CASSLSPRGGELFF. For the CDR3, the DNA is TGTGCCAGCAGTTTATCGCCTCGTGGCGGGGAGCTGTTTTTT. The chain carries TRBV28 and TRBJ2-2; D gene unclear. This CDR3 comprises 14 residues. Between the trimmed V and J ends, which lost 1 base and 7 bases, there was a span of 10 bases. Germline-derived CDR1 and CDR2 are MDHEN and SYDVKM.

This chain connects TRBV6-5 to TRBJ1-2; TRBD1 aligns across 11 bases. CDR1 is MNHEY and CDR2 is SVGAGI in the germline V gene. The V and J ends lost 6 bases and 5 bases, in that order; junction bases with no gene match: 8. The CDR3 contains 15 residues. This chain's CDR3 is CASRRTGGREYGYTF. The CDR3 DNA follows: TGTGCCAGCAGGCGGACAGGGGGCCGTGAGTATGGCTACACCTTC.

This clonotype was detected only a few times. V usage is TRBV9 and J usage is TRBJ2-1; possible D gene TRBD2, 6 bases. The V gene's germline CDR1 is SGDLS and CDR2 YYNGEE. The germline V and J ends were trimmed by 3 bases and 7 bases, with 23 bases remaining between them. CDR3 size: 17 residues. As DNA, the CDR3 is TGTGCCAGCAGCGCCCCCAAGGTCGCGGGTGGGAGGAATGAGCAGTTCTTC. Translated: CASSAPKVAGGRNEQFF. The full variable domain, rest sourced from reference TRBV9 and TRBJ2-1, is DSGVTQTPKHLITATGQRVTLRCSPRSGDLSVYWYQQSLDQGLQFLIQYYNGEERAKGNILERFSAQQFPDLHSELNLSSLELGDSALYFCASSAPKVAGGRNEQFFGPGTRLTVL.

This clonotype was picked up a small number of times. The rearrangement uses TRBV7-9 and TRBJ2-4; D is ambiguous. From germline, CDR1 is SEHNR and CDR2 FQNEAQ (reference sequence). The CDR3 spans 14 residues. Trimming stripped 1 base from V and 0 bases from J, with 4 bases between. CDR3 nucleotide sequence: TGTGCCAGCAGCTTAGAGGTAGCCAAAAACATTCAGTACTTC. Its protein is CASSLEVAKNIQYF.

The rearrangement joins TRBV4-2 to TRBJ2-7; 10 nucleotides align to TRBD1. The junction had 5 bases not matched to a gene; V was cut back by 5 bases and J by 4 bases. Looked up from germline, CDR1 is LGHNA and CDR2 is YNFKEQ. The CDR3 loop spans 14 amino acids. The CDR3: CASSGRDRGYEQYF. The CDR3 DNA reads as TGTGCCAGCAGCGGCCGGGACAGGGGATACGAGCAGTACTTC.

This chain connects TRBV7-2 to TRBJ2-6; D is ambiguous. Trimming shortened V by 5 bases and J by 2 bases, and 13 bases separated the two germline ends. This CDR3 is built from 16 residues. Germline assignment: CDR1 SGHTA and CDR2 FQGNSA. This CDR3 reads CASSLGPSPGANVLTF. In DNA form, the CDR3 reads TGTGCCAGCAGCCTCGGGCCTTCCCCTGGGGCCAACGTCCTGACTTTC.

The chain is built from TRBV7-9 and TRBJ2-7; D might be TRBD1 (6 bases). The end of the DNA is better explained by TRBJ2-5, so the J call may be wrong. Per the germline V gene, CDR1 is SEHNR and CDR2 is FQNEAQ (reference sequence). The CDR3 loop spans 15 amino acids. The CDR3 is CASSLAGALQETQYF. CDR3 coding DNA: TGTGCCAGCAGCTTAGCGGGGGCGCTTCAGGAGACCCAGTACTTC.

This clonotype appeared many times. This rearrangement joins TRBV6-2 or TRBV6-3 to TRBJ2-1; D may match TRBD1 or TRBD2 (5 bases each). V was shortened by 2 bases and J by 5 bases, with 13 bases between the two germline ends. Germline values: CDR1 MNHEY, CDR2 SVGEGT. This CDR3 has 15 amino acids. The CDR3: CASSYERGGDNEQFF. As DNA, the CDR3 is TGTGCCAGCAGTTACGAGCGTGGGGGAGACAATGAGCAGTTCTTC.

The V call is TRBV7-9, the J call TRBJ2-5; the match to TRBD2 covers 9 bases. The CDR3 has 14 residues. From germline, CDR1 is SEHNR and CDR2 FQNEAQ (reference sequence). The trim removed 4 bases at V and 4 bases at J, leaving 4 bases unmatched. The CDR3 protein is CASSYSGSRETQYF. Written as DNA, the CDR3 is TGTGCCAGCAGCTATAGCGGGAGTCGAGAGACCCAGTACTTC.

This clonotype was detected only once. The chain couples TRBV12-3 or TRBV12-4 to TRBJ1-1; 8 bases map to TRBD1. The ends lost 3 bases at V and 4 bases at J; junction bases unmatched: 1. The CDR3 consists of 13 residues. In nucleotides, the CDR3 is TGTGCCAGCAGTTTTGGGACAGGCACTGAAGCTTTCTTT. Its protein is CASSFGTGTEAFF.

This clonotype occurred once. V gene TRBV12-3 or TRBV12-4 combines with J gene TRBJ1-4; perhaps TRBD1 as D (6 bases). The V and J ends lost 5 bases and 8 bases respectively, with 15 bases between them. This CDR3 is 14 amino acids long. CDR3 loop: CASSPGGASEKLFF. The CDR3 DNA reads TGTGCCAGCAGTCCTGGGGGGGCGTCGGAAAAACTGTTTTTT.

This clonotype was recorded many times. The chain is built from TRBV7-2 and TRBJ2-7, with D unresolved. The CDR3 covers 12 residues. Trimming left V 1 base short and J 6 bases short, with 7 bases between. Germline assignment: CDR1 SGHTA and CDR2 FQGNSA. CDR3 coding DNA: TGTGCCAGCAGCTTAGGAATGTCCGAGCAGTACTTC. As protein: CASSLGMSEQYF.

The chain couples TRBV28 to TRBJ2-3, with unresolved D. Germline assignment: CDR1 MDHEN and CDR2 SYDVKM. The CDR3 runs 14 residues. V gave up 4 bases and J gave up 4 bases, with 12 bases separating them. The CDR3 bases are TGTGCCAGCAGTTCCCGAGAAGCAGCAGATACGCAGTATTTT. Its protein is CASSSREAADTQYF.

V usage is TRBV5-1 and J usage is TRBJ1-2; unclear D gene. The CDR3 is 19 amino acids. V lost 0 bases to trimming and J lost 0 bases, with 21 bases between them. Germline CDR1 reads SGHRS; CDR2 reads YFSETQ. The CDR3 sequence is CASSLAWGPTRKANYGYTF. The CDR3 DNA sequence: TGCGCCAGCAGCTTGGCGTGGGGTCCCACAAGGAAAGCTAACTATGGCTACACCTTC.

The rearrangement joins TRBV5-1 to TRBJ2-1; possible D gene TRBD2, 6 bases. The CDR3 length is 12 residues. CDR1 is SGHRS and CDR2 is YFSETQ in the germline V gene. V was pared by 2 bases and J by 8 bases, with 8 bases between. The CDR3 DNA reads TGCGCCAGCAGCTTCGGGGGTTATGAGCAGTTCTTC. This translates into CASSFGGYEQFF. The full variable domain, in which reference TRBV5-1 and TRBJ2-1 provide the parts outside the CDR3, is KAGVTQTPRYLIKTRGQQVTLSCSPISGHRSVSWYQQTPGQGLQFLFEYFSETQRNKGNFPGRFSGRQFSNSRSEMNVSTLELGDSALYLCASSFGGYEQFFGPGTRLTVL.

The chain carries TRBV6-6 and TRBJ2-5; D may be TRBD2 (7 bases). CDR3 length: 16 residues. The ends were cut back, 2 bases at V and 1 base at J, with 14 bases in the middle. The germline V gene encodes CDR1 MNHNY and CDR2 SVGAGI (reference sequence). The CDR3: CASSYPGGFAQETQYF. The CDR3 region has the DNA TGTGCCAGCAGTTACCCGGGGGGCTTTGCCCAAGAGACCCAGTACTTC.

The CDR3 loop is CASSAQRNYGYTF. Here the CDR3 DNA reads TGTGCCAGCAGCGCACAGAGGAACTATGGCTACACCTTC. The rearrangement joins TRBV7-9 to TRBJ1-2, with D uncertain. This CDR3 contains 13 residues. V lost 5 bases and J 2 bases, leaving 9 bases between the germline ends. Germline assignment: CDR1 SEHNR and CDR2 FQNEAQ (reference sequence).

This clonotype has only one observation. CDR3 in DNA: TGTGCCAGCAGCCACGGACAGGGCTACGACGAGCAGTACTTC. It is translated as CASSHGQGYDEQYF. The chain uses TRBV3-1 and TRBJ2-7, with TRBD1 matching over 8 bases. Unmatched junction bases numbered 6, after V lost 3 bases and J lost 5 bases. CDR3 size: 14 residues. Germline V gives CDR1 LGHDT, CDR2 YNNKEL (reference sequence).

The chain joins TRBV10-3 to TRBJ2-1, with 12 nucleotides matching TRBD2. The CDR3 loop spans 16 amino acids. The V segment lost 10 bases and the J segment 8 bases; nucleotides outside the gene matches: 15. Germline V lookup: CDR1 ENHRY, CDR2 SYGVKD. CDR3 sequence (DNA): TGTGCCACCAAGTCCCTCCTAGCGGGAGGGCTATATGAGCAGTTCTTC. Its translation: CATKSLLAGGLYEQFF.

This clonotype was recorded once. The chain joins TRBV5-8 to TRBJ2-4; TRBD2 agrees at 15 bases. The J call is in doubt because the DNA end fits TRBJ2-7 better. Germline CDR1 reads SGHTS; CDR2 reads YDEGEE. There are 18 residues in the CDR3. In DNA form, the CDR3 reads TGTGCCAGCAGCGTATACGGGACTAGCGGGAGGCCCTCCTACGAGCAGTACTTC. Protein product: CASSVYGTSGRPSYEQYF.

The rearrangement links TRBV27 to TRBJ2-3, with unresolved D. Germline V gene sequence: CDR1 MNHEY, CDR2 SMNVEV (reference sequence). The V end was cut by 5 bases, the J end by 2 bases, with 8 bases between. This CDR3 has 13 amino acids. This chain's CDR3 is CASSVRVTDTQYF. The CDR3 DNA reads TGTGCCAGCAGTGTTAGAGTCACAGATACGCAGTATTTT.